The present TCR beta chain was sequenced within a study of patients and donors after allogeneic stem cell transplantation. V lost 3 bases and J lost 1; bases outside the gene matches: 5. CDR3 length equals 17 residues. Germline CDR1 and CDR2: SGHTA and FQGNSA. MiXCR was run by TCRdb on the RT-PCR reads, yielding one entry per CDR3 protein. The sample contains 150,000 to 200,000 distinct CDR3 sequences, around 30% of which appear only once. The receptor's source is a human donor who was either an allogeneic HSCT recipient or a stem cell or donor lymphocyte infusion donor (not recorded which). It is not recorded whose cells these are; they may come from a transplant donor. This rearrangement joins TRBV7-2 to TRBJ2-2; 10 bases align to TRBD2. Specimen: blood, either unsorted or a sorted T cell fraction (not recorded which). The CDR3 protein is CASSFDRTSGNTGELFF. In DNA, the CDR3 is TGTGCCAGCAGCTTCGATAGGACTAGCGGGAACACCGGGGAGCTGTTTTTT.